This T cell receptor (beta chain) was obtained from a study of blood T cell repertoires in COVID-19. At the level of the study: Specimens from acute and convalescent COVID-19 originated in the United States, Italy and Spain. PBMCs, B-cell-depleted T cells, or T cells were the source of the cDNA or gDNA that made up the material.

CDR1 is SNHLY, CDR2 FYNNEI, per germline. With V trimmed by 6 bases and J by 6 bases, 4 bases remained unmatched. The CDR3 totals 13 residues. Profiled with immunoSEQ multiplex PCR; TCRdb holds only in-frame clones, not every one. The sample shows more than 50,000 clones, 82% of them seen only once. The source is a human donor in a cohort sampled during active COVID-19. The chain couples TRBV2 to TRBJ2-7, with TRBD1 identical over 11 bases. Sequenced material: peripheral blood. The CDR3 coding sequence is TGTGCCAGCAGCGTCGGACAGGGGGCCGAGCAGTACGTC. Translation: CASSVGQGAEQYV.